One TCR beta chain is described in this entry. This sample stems from a study of T cell clonotyping in hematopoietic cell transplantation. V lost 8 bases, J lost 1 base, and 13 bases lay in between. The CDR3 is 14 residues long. Per the germline V gene, CDR1 is SGHAT and CDR2 is FQDESV (reference sequence). Sequencing was performed with immunoSEQ multiplex PCR; in TCRdb, only in-frame clones are kept and a portion is missing. The repertoire holds more than 9,000 clones, with less than 95% as singletons. This chain joins TRBV11-1 and TRBJ2-3; weak D call: TRBD2 (6 bases). The sequence came from a woman aged 45-59 years in good health. Some clones in this sample may be carry-over from other donors' samples. The source material was peripheral blood mononuclear cells. DNA for the CDR3: TGTGCCAGCGGGATGCCTAGCGGCACAGATACGCAGTATTTT. Its translation: CASGMPSGTDTQYF.